Below are 29 T cell receptor beta chains sequenced from a single sample in a study of blood T cells in healthy people across ages. For the second PCR, which ran for roughly 6 to 12 cycles, a sample-barcoded 5' primer and a J-beta primer mix were used. TCRdb reprocessed the 5' RACE reads via MiXCR and lists one record per CDR3 protein. The sample consists of fewer than 750,000 distinct CDR3 sequences, over 40% of them appearing once. The sequencing sample was made of blood. These receptors were obtained from a woman of 80 years or more in good health.

The chain carries TRBV28 and TRBJ2-7; possibly TRBD1 for D (7 bases). V gave up 6 bases and J gave up 2 bases, with 14 bases separating them. The CDR3 runs to 14 residues. CDR1 and CDR2 (germline): MDHEN, SYDVKM. This CDR3 reads CASRGAGQTYEQYF. The CDR3 DNA reads TGTGCCAGCAGGGGGGCGGGACAGACCTACGAGCAGTACTTC.

V usage is TRBV11-2 and J usage is TRBJ2-5; D remains unclear. The closer fit of TRBJ2-7 to the DNA end suggests the J call may be wrong. The CDR3 contains 12 residues. The germline gives CDR1 SGHAT, CDR2 FQNNGV. The CDR3: CASGPSRVEQYF. In DNA form, the CDR3 reads TGTGCCAGCGGCCCCAGTAGAGTCGAGCAGTACTTC.

Of note for this clonotype: A read error may produce the germline difference seen at one junction end. This chain links TRBV28 with TRBJ2-5; 10 nucleotides agree with TRBD1. The CDR3 spans 15 residues. Germline V CDR1 and CDR2: MDHEN, SYDVKM. The DNA for the CDR3 is TGTACCAGCGAGCGACCGGGACAGGGGAAAGAGACCCAGTACTTC. It codes for CTSERPGQGKETQYF. The complete variable domain, with remaining parts taken from reference TRBV28 and TRBJ2-5, reads DVKVTQSSRYLVKRTGEKVFLECVQDMDHENMFWYRQDPGLGLRLIYFSYDVKMKEKGDIPEGYSVSREKKERFSLILESASTNQTSMYLCTSERPGQGKETQYFGPGTRLLVL.

In its sample, this clonotype was seen many times. The chain joins TRBV20-1 to TRBJ2-3; 14 nucleotides line up with TRBD2. Per germline, CDR1 DFQATT and CDR2 SNEGSKA (reference sequence). The CDR3 totals 14 residues. Trimming at V came to 3 bases and at J to 6 bases, leaving 2 bases not matched to a gene. The CDR3: CSARGLAGVDTQYF. The CDR3 nucleotides read TGCAGTGCTAGGGGACTAGCGGGAGTGGATACGCAGTATTTT.

This clonotype has at least ten counts. A read error is possible here, since a much larger clone lies one base away. This chain links TRBV29-1 with TRBJ2-1; TRBD1 is a possible D gene (5 bases). The CDR3 has 11 residues. V was trimmed by 7 bases and J by 12 bases, leaving 16 bases between them. Germline values: CDR1 SQVTM, CDR2 ANQGSEA. CDR3 coding DNA: TGCAGCGCTCTATTAGGGGATGGGCAGTTCTTC. Residues: CSALLGDGQFF.

As to this clonotype: A much larger clone lies one base from this, so it may be a read error. This chain links TRBV5-1 with TRBJ2-5; weak D call: TRBD2 (5 bases). Trimming removed 3 bases from V and 11 bases from J, with 29 bases in between. Germline CDR1 SGHRS, CDR2 YFSETQ. The CDR3 runs to 17 residues. The CDR3 nucleotides are TGCGCCAGCAGCTCGGTCCCGATAGGCCTACGGGTTGGGGAGCAGTACTTC. This codes for CASSSVPIGLRVGEQYF.

There are a few counts of this clonotype. This may come from a read error, since a much larger clone is one base off. The rearrangement uses TRBV12-3 or TRBV12-4 and TRBJ2-6, with D perhaps TRBD2 (5 bases). Trimming stripped 7 bases from V and 2 bases from J, with 12 bases between. The CDR3 totals 15 residues. CDR3 amino acids: CASTMDFPGANVLTF. As DNA, the CDR3 is TGTGCCAGCACCATGGACTTCCCTGGGGCCAACGTCCTGACTTTC.

V and J are TRBV12-3 or TRBV12-4 and TRBJ1-4; the D is unclear. This CDR3 spans 15 amino acids. V lost 6 bases to trimming and J lost 8 bases, with 19 bases between them. The CDR3 here is CASSRASGLGEKLFF. Here the CDR3 DNA reads TGTGCCAGCAGCCGGGCCAGCGGGCTTGGGGAAAAACTGTTTTTT.

V gene TRBV29-1 combines with J gene TRBJ2-7, with 8 bases aligning to TRBD2. The CDR3 sequence is 14 residues long. Trimming took 7 bases from V and 5 from J; bases not matched to a gene: 13. Germline assignment: CDR1 SQVTM and CDR2 ANQGSEA. The CDR3 region is CSARDSGKRNEQYF. The CDR3 DNA reads as TGCAGCGCGAGGGATAGCGGGAAGAGGAACGAGCAGTACTTC.

Here the CDR3 DNA reads TGTGCCAGCAGAAGGCTAGGAGTACCTTCCTACAATGAGCAGTTCTTC. Protein sequence: CASRRLGVPSYNEQFF. V and J are TRBV27 and TRBJ2-1; D not certain. Trimming removed 6 bases from V and 1 base from J, with 16 bases in between. The CDR3 runs 16 residues. In germline, CDR1 is MNHEY, CDR2 SMNVEV (reference sequence).

This clonotype was found a few times. The V gene is TRBV2, the J gene TRBJ2-1; 13 bases align to TRBD2. The CDR3 contains 15 residues. J was trimmed by 4 bases and V by 4 bases; bases with no gene match: 1. From germline, CDR1 is SNHLY and CDR2 FYNNEI. The CDR3 region is CASSGGLAGYNEQFF. In DNA, the CDR3 is TGTGCCAGCAGTGGGGGACTAGCGGGATACAATGAGCAGTTCTTC.

Ten or more counts support this clonotype. The J gene is TRBJ2-7, the V gene TRBV27; possible D gene TRBD1, 6 bases. This CDR3 has 14 residues. The ends were cut back, 3 bases at V and 7 bases at J, with 16 bases in the middle. Germline V gene data show CDR1 as MNHEY and CDR2 as SMNVEV (reference sequence). Written as DNA, the CDR3 is TGTGCCAGCAGTTTGATACAGGGTCATGGGGAGCAGTACTTC. This codes for CASSLIQGHGEQYF.

This clonotype has just a few counts. The chain combines TRBV2 with TRBJ1-1; D is unclear. The CDR3 consists of 11 residues. Germline CDR1 is SNHLY and CDR2 is FYNNEI. The V end lost 5 bases, the J end lost 7 bases, and 8 bases lay between the germline ends. CDR3 in amino acids: CASSNRYEAFF. In nucleotides, the CDR3 is TGTGCCAGCAGTAACCGATATGAAGCTTTCTTT.

Many counts were recorded for this clonotype. V gene TRBV6-5 combines with J gene TRBJ2-7; D may match TRBD1 or TRBD2 (5 bases each). V was shortened by 6 bases and J by 3 bases, with 12 bases between the two germline ends. This CDR3 has 13 residues. Looked up from germline, CDR1 is MNHEY and CDR2 is SVGAGI. CDR3 coding DNA: TGTGCCAGCAGAAAGGGACGGAACTACGAGCAGTACTTC. Translating it yields CASRKGRNYEQYF.

This clonotype appeared many times. This sequence joins TRBV4-1 and TRBJ2-3; D is ambiguous. Trimming pared 1 base from V and 2 bases from J, leaving 16 bases between. This CDR3 contains 17 residues. The germline gives CDR1 MGHRA, CDR2 YSYEKL. CDR3 in DNA: TGCGCCAGCAGCCAAGGTTGGGCGGCGGCTCTCACAGATACGCAGTATTTT. Its translation: CASSQGWAAALTDTQYF.

In this sample, this clonotype turned up many times. This chain links TRBV9 with TRBJ2-7; TRBD2 might be the D (7 bases). Trimming removed 4 bases from V and 0 bases from J, with 14 bases in between. This CDR3 spans 15 amino acids. CDR1 SGDLS and CDR2 YYNGEE come from the germline V gene. The CDR3 coding sequence is TGTGCCAGCAGCTGGGGGGCTAGCGGCTCCTACGAGCAGTACTTC. Amino acid sequence: CASSWGASGSYEQYF.

The V gene is TRBV4-1, the J gene TRBJ2-5; tentatively, D is TRBD1 (5 bases). Trimming left V 1 base short and J 2 bases short, with 11 bases between. The germline V gene encodes CDR1 MGHRA and CDR2 YSYEKL. CDR3 length: 15 amino acids. The CDR3: CASSQGYRRQETQYF. The CDR3 DNA follows: TGCGCCAGCAGCCAAGGTTACAGGCGACAAGAGACCCAGTACTTC.

As regards this clonotype: A much larger clone is a single base away; this may be a read error. Here the CDR3 reads CAGSQGQMNTEAFF. DNA for the CDR3: TGCGCCGGCAGCCAAGGACAGATGAACACTGAAGCTTTCTTT. The chain employs TRBV5-1 and TRBJ1-1; D is possibly TRBD1 (6 bases). Germline values: CDR1 SGHRS, CDR2 YFSETQ. The CDR3 is 14 amino acids.

This clonotype has just a few counts. V and J are TRBV7-2 and TRBJ2-5; a weak D match, TRBD1 (5 bases). Trimming removed 5 bases from V and 11 bases from J, with 27 bases in between. CDR3 length: 16 residues. Germline V gives CDR1 SGHTA, CDR2 FQGNSA. The CDR3 here is CASSPSLRGSSNEQYF. The CDR3 nucleotides are TGTGCCAGCAGCCCGTCCCTAAGGGGATCTTCGAATGAGCAGTACTTC.

V and J are TRBV20-1 and TRBJ2-5; 9 nucleotides line up with TRBD2. The V segment lost 6 bases and the J segment 5 bases; nucleotides outside the gene matches: 13. The CDR3 consists of 15 residues. Germline-derived CDR1 and CDR2 are DFQATT and SNEGSKA (reference sequence). The CDR3 sequence: CSAISSGSSRETQYF. The CDR3 DNA sequence: TGCAGTGCCATTAGTAGCGGGAGTTCCAGGGAGACCCAGTACTTC.

As for this clonotype: This may come from a read error, since a much larger clone is one base off. CDR3 nucleotide sequence: TGTGCCACCAGTGGTTTTCGGGGGGACAGCTCCCACAATGAGCAGTTCTTC. Its protein is CATSGFRGDSSHNEQFF. This sequence joins TRBV24-1 and TRBJ2-1, with D perhaps given as TRBD1 or TRBD2 (7 bases each). Germline assignment: CDR1 KGHDR and CDR2 SFDVKD. CDR3 length equals 17 residues.

V and J are TRBV4-2 and TRBJ2-5, with D possibly being TRBD1 or TRBD2 (5 bases each). The length of the CDR3 is 14 residues. V was cut by 1 base and J by 11 bases, with 17 bases left in between. Germline V gene lookup returns CDR1 LGHNA and CDR2 YNFKEQ. CDR3 region: CASSQGPGATQQYF. The CDR3 DNA sequence: TGTGCCAGCAGCCAAGGCCCCGGGGCCACCCAGCAGTACTTC.

V gene TRBV29-1 combines with J gene TRBJ2-5; 10 bases are a match to TRBD2. V was clipped by 4 bases and J by 4 bases; unmatched bases: 0. From germline, CDR1 is SQVTM and CDR2 ANQGSEA. The CDR3 length is 12 residues. DNA for the CDR3: TGCAGCGTTGCTAGCGGGGGAGAGACCCAGTACTTC. Protein: CSVASGGETQYF.

This clonotype was observed a single time. A clone one base away is much larger, so this may be a read error. This CDR3 reads CASSQERYYNEQYF. The CDR3 bases are TGTGCCAGCAGCCAAGAAAGGTACTACAATGAGCAGTACTTC. V usage is TRBV4-2 and J usage is TRBJ2-1, with D uncertain. The end of the DNA aligns better with TRBJ2-7, so the J call may be wrong. CDR1 and CDR2 (germline): LGHNA, YNFKEQ. The CDR3 totals 14 residues.

Notes on this clonotype: A clone one base away is much larger, so this may be a read error. The chain uses TRBV10-3 and TRBJ2-1; 8 bases match TRBD1. This CDR3 spans 16 amino acids. Germline CDR1 and CDR2: ENHRY and SYGVKD. The CDR3, as DNA: TGTGCCATCAGTGGGGGACAGGTGAGCTCCTACGATGAGCAGTTCTTC. This gives the protein CAISGGQVSSYDEQFF.

Many counts were recorded for this clonotype. This chain uses TRBV5-1 with TRBJ2-5; 9 bases are a match to TRBD2. The CDR3 extends over 16 amino acids. CDR1 and CDR2 (germline): SGHRS, YFSETQ. V lost 5 bases and J lost 1; bases outside the gene matches: 9. The CDR3 bases are TGCGCCAGCAGTAAGCTAGCGGGAACTGGCCAAGAGACCCAGTACTTC. This gives the protein CASSKLAGTGQETQYF.

CDR3 in DNA: TGTGCCAGCAGTCACGACAGGGCCCCCTGGAACACTGAAGCTTTCTTT. Translated: CASSHDRAPWNTEAFF. The rearrangement uses TRBV27 and TRBJ1-1; TRBD1 agrees at 7 bases. The trim removed 5 bases at V and 1 base at J, leaving 10 bases unmatched. The germline V gene encodes CDR1 MNHEY and CDR2 SMNVEV (reference sequence). This CDR3 has 16 amino acids.

To note about this clonotype: It may be a read error: a sequence one base away is much more abundant. V is TRBV2 and J is TRBJ2-1, with 8 nucleotides matching TRBD2. V was clipped by 6 bases and J by 7 bases; unmatched bases: 8. Per germline, CDR1 SNHLY and CDR2 FYNNEI. The CDR3 contains 14 residues. The CDR3 DNA sequence: TGTGCCAGCAGAGTAGCGGGGATGGGGAATGAGCAGTTCTTC. This codes for CASRVAGMGNEQFF.

Remarks on this clonotype: A much larger clone differs by one base, so this may be a read error. The chain recombines TRBV28 with TRBJ1-2, with D unclear. The CDR3 runs 14 residues. Germline V gene lookup returns CDR1 MDHEN and CDR2 SYDVKM. The CDR3 DNA reads as TGTGTCAGCAGTTTCGTGTATTCCGACTATGGCTACACCTTC. Translating it yields CVSSFVYSDYGYTF.